Each of the 9 T cell receptor beta chains below was sequenced from the same sample in a study of blood T cell repertoires in COVID-19. Profiling relied on immunoSEQ multiplex PCR, and the TCRdb table lists in-frame clones only, not all of them. The sample includes some 20,000 clones, roughly 90% of them seen just once. Material for sequencing was peripheral blood. The receptor source for this set is a human donor in a cohort sampled during active COVID-19. The donor label of this sample is uncertain.

This chain connects TRBV7-3 to TRBJ2-3; possibly TRBD1 for D (5 bases). Trimming shortened V by 0 bases and J by 5 bases, and 6 bases separated the two germline ends. This CDR3 region has 13 residues. Germline V CDR1 and CDR2: SGHTA, FQGTGA. For the CDR3, the DNA is TGTGCCAGCAGCTTAACAGGGGAAGATACGCAGTATTTT. Amino acids: CASSLTGEDTQYF.

The rearrangement joins TRBV7-9 to TRBJ2-1; 7 nucleotides line up with TRBD2. With 1 base clipped from V and 6 bases from J, the junction kept 6 bases outside the gene matches. Per the germline V gene, CDR1 is SEHNR and CDR2 is FQNEAQ (reference sequence). This CDR3 has 15 residues. In DNA, the CDR3 is TGTGCCAGCAGCTTAGTCGCGGGAGCGCTCAATGAGCAGTTCTTC. Translating gives CASSLVAGALNEQFF.

The J gene is TRBJ2-3, the V gene TRBV9; TRBD2 agrees at 11 bases. CDR1 and CDR2 from the germline V gene are SGDLS and YYNGEE. The CDR3 length is 16 residues. Trimming at V came to 3 bases and at J to 2 bases, leaving 5 bases not matched to a gene. The chain's CDR3 is CASSGRLAGSTDTQYF. The DNA of the CDR3 is TGTGCCAGCAGCGGACGACTAGCGGGGTCCACAGATACGCAGTATTTT.

The chain has TRBV6-4 and TRBJ2-1; D is undetermined. V shed 5 bases and J shed 1 base, with 12 bases lying between them. CDR1 is MRHNA and CDR2 is SNTAGT in the germline V gene. The CDR3 totals 15 residues. The CDR3 is CASSPQAGSYNEQFF. CDR3 in DNA: TGTGCCAGCAGTCCCCAGGCCGGATCCTACAATGAGCAGTTCTTC.

This clone was counted a single time. The V gene is TRBV11-3, the J gene TRBJ2-7; D is possibly TRBD1 (6 bases). CDR1 and CDR2 from the germline V gene are SGHNT and YENEEA. Trimming pared 2 bases from V and 0 bases from J, leaving 8 bases between. The CDR3 spans 14 residues. The CDR3 sequence is CASSLQGLSYEQYF. CDR3 DNA: TGTGCCAGCAGCTTACAGGGGCTCTCCTACGAGCAGTACTTC.

The rearrangement joins TRBV5-1 to TRBJ2-2; 7 bases match TRBD1. CDR1 and CDR2 from the germline V gene are SGHRS and YFSETQ. The CDR3 totals 15 residues. Trimming took 1 base from V and 5 from J; bases not matched to a gene: 5. The CDR3 loop reads CASSLQVQGTGELFF. CDR3 bases: TGCGCCAGCAGCTTGCAAGTACAGGGGACCGGGGAGCTGTTTTTT.

This chain uses TRBV11-3 with TRBJ2-3; 12 nucleotides line up with TRBD2. Germline V gene sequence: CDR1 SGHNT, CDR2 YENEEA. The CDR3 consists of 18 residues. V lost 4 bases, J lost 6 bases, and 14 bases stayed unmatched. In DNA form, the CDR3 reads TGTGCCAGCAGCTCGAGGACTAGCGGGACCGCCGGGGGGGATACGCAGTATTTT. Translated: CASSSRTSGTAGGDTQYF.

CDR3: CASSNPDQREAGELFF. CDR3 in DNA: TGCGCCAGCAGCAACCCCGACCAGCGGGAGGCCGGGGAGCTGTTTTTT. V gene TRBV5-1 combines with J gene TRBJ2-2; the match to TRBD2 covers 9 bases. The CDR3 runs to 16 residues. From germline, CDR1 is SGHRS and CDR2 YFSETQ. V lost 4 bases to trimming and J lost 6 bases; unmatched junction nucleotides: 10.

This chain uses TRBV6-2 or TRBV6-3 with TRBJ2-1; a possible D gene is TRBD2 (6 bases). The CDR3 contains 17 residues. Trimming removed 4 bases from V and 2 bases from J, with 18 bases in between. Germline V lookup: CDR1 MNHEY, CDR2 SVGEGT. CDR3 region: CASSSRRLGGTYNEQFF. The CDR3, as DNA: TGTGCCAGCAGTTCCCGTCGACTCGGCGGGACCTACAATGAGCAGTTCTTC.